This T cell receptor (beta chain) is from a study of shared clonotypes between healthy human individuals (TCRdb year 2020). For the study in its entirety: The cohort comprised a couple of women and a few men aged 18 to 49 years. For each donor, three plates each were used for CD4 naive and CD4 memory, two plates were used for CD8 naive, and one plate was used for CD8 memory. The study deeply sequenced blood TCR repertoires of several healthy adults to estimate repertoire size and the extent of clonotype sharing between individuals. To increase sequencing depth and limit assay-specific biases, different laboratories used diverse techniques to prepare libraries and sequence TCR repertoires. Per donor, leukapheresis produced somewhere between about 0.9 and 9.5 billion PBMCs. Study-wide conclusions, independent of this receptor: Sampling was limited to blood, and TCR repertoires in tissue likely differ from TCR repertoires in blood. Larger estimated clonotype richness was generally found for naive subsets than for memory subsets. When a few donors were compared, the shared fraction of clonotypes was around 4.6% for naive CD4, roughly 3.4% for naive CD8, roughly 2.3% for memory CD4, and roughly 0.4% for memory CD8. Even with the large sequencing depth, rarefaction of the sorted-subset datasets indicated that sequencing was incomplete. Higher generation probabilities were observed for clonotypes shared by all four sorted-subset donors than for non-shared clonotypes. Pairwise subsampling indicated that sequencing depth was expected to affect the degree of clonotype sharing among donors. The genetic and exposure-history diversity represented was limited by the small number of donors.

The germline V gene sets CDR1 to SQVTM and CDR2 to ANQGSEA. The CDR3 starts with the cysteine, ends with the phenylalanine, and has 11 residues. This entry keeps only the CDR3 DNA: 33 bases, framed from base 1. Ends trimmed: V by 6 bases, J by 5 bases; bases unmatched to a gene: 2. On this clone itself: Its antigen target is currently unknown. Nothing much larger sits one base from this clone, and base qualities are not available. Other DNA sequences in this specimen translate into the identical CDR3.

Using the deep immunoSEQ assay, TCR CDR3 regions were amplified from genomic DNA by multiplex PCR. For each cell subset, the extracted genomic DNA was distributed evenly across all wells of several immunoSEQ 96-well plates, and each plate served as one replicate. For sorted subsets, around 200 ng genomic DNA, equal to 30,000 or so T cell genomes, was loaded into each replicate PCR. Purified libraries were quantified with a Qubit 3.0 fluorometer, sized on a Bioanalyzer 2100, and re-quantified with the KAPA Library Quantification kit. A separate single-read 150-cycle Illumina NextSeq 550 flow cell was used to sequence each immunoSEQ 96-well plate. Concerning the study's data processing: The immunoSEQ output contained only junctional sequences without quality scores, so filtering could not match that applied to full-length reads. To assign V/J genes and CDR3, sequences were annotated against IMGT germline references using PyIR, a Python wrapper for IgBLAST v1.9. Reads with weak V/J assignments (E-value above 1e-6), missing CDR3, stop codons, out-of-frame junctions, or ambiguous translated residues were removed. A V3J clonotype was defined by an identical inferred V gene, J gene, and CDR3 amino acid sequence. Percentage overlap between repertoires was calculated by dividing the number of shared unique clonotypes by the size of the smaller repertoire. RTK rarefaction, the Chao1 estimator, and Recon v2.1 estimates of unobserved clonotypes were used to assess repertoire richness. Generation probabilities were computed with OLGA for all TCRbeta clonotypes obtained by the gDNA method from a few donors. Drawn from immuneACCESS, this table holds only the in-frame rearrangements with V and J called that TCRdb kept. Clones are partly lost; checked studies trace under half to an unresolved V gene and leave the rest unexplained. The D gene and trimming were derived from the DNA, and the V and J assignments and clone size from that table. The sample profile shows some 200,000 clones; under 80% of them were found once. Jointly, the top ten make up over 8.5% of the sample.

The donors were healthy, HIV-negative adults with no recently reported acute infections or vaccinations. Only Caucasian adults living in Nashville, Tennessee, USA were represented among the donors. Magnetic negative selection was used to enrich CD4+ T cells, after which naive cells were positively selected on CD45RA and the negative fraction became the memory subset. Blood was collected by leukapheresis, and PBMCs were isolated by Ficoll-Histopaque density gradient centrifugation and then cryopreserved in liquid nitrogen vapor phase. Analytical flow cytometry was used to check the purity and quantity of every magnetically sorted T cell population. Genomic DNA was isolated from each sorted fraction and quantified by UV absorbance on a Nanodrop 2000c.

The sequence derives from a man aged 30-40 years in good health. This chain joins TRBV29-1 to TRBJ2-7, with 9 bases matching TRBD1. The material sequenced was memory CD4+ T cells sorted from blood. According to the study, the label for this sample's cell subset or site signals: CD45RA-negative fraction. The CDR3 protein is CSVDRGHEQYF. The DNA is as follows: TGCAGCGTGGACAGGGGCCACGAGCAGTACTTC.